The 16 T cell receptor beta chains reported below all come from one sample, sequenced in a study of blood T cells in healthy people across ages. Primers used in a second PCR of about 6 to 11 cycles were a sample-barcoded 5' primer and a J-beta primer mix. One entry per CDR3 protein results from TCRdb running MiXCR on the 5' RACE reads. This sample carries 800,000 to 950,000 distinct CDR3 sequences, 25% to 30% of them seen once, and the ten largest clones take approximately 10%. Another study also made use of these data, one on T cells of mothers and their children.

Sequenced input: blood. These receptors were obtained from a woman in her 40s in good health.

This clonotype was counted only a few times. The chain uses TRBV6-1 and TRBJ1-1, with D perhaps TRBD1 (6 bases). From germline, CDR1 is MNHNS and CDR2 SASEGT. With 8 bases removed from V and 1 base from J, the gap between germline ends came to 11 bases. CDR3 length equals 13 residues. Here the CDR3 DNA reads TGTGCCAGCGATCTACAGGGGAACACTGAAGCTTTCTTT. Amino acids: CASDLQGNTEAFF.

The chain employs TRBV7-9 and TRBJ2-7, with 11 bases lining up with TRBD2. The V gene's germline CDR1 is SEHNR and CDR2 FQNEAQ (reference sequence). The CDR3 loop spans 17 amino acids. The junction had 11 bases not matched to a gene; V was cut back by 5 bases and J by 2 bases. CDR3 region: CASSQRSGTSGAYEQYF. In nucleotides, the CDR3 is TGTGCCAGCAGCCAACGATCCGGGACTAGCGGAGCCTACGAGCAGTACTTC.

This clonotype occurred many times. This chain connects TRBV20-1 to TRBJ1-2; D unresolved. The germline V and J ends were trimmed by 1 base and 1 base, with 1 base remaining between them. Per the germline V gene, CDR1 is DFQATT and CDR2 is SNEGSKA (reference sequence). CDR3 length equals 11 residues. CDR3 in amino acids: CSARVNYGYTF. For the CDR3, the DNA is TGCAGTGCTAGAGTTAACTATGGCTACACCTTC.

V is TRBV6-4 and J is TRBJ1-6, with D perhaps matching TRBD1 (5 bases). This CDR3 is built from 18 residues. V lost 3 bases to trimming and J lost 0 bases, with 15 bases between them. Germline assignment: CDR1 MRHNA and CDR2 SNTAGT. This CDR3 is CASSEQTDLSSYNSPLHF. CDR3 bases: TGTGCCAGCAGTGAGCAGACAGACCTGAGCTCCTATAATTCACCCCTCCACTTT.

This clonotype was seen a handful of times. The chain employs TRBV10-3 and TRBJ2-1, with 8 bases matching TRBD1. The CDR3 runs to 13 residues. V lost 2 bases and J lost 7; bases outside the gene matches: 1. CDR1 is ENHRY and CDR2 is SYGVKD in the germline V gene. CDR3 in DNA: TGTGCCATCAGTGAGAGGACAGGGAATGAGCAGTTCTTC. Its protein product is CAISERTGNEQFF.

This clonotype occurred a few times. This rearrangement joins TRBV28 to TRBJ2-5; 7 bases are a match to TRBD1. Germline lookup yields CDR1 MDHEN and CDR2 SYDVKM. The junction had 11 bases not matched to a gene; V was cut back by 5 bases and J by 5 bases. The CDR3 loop spans 15 amino acids. CDR3 loop: CASSAGTASRETQYF. The CDR3, as DNA: TGTGCCAGCAGTGCCGGGACAGCCTCGCGGGAGACCCAGTACTTC.

Written as DNA, the CDR3 is TGCAGCGTTGGATGGAGGGGGGCCTACGAGCAGTACTTC. Translated: CSVGWRGAYEQYF. The V and J genes are TRBV29-1 and TRBJ2-7; perhaps D is TRBD1 or TRBD2 (6 bases each). The CDR3 is 13 amino acids. V lost 4 bases to trimming and J lost 2 bases, with 12 bases between them. Germline V gene sequence: CDR1 SQVTM, CDR2 ANQGSEA.

This clonotype occurred a few times. The chain uses TRBV12-3 or TRBV12-4 and TRBJ1-1; D call uncertain. The V and J ends lost 6 bases and 4 bases respectively, with 6 bases between them. The CDR3 extends over 11 amino acids. For the CDR3, the DNA is TGTGCCAGCAGCCAGACCACTGAAGCTTTCTTT. It codes for CASSQTTEAFF.

On this clonotype itself: A read error is possible here, since a much larger clone lies one base away. The genes are TRBV5-6 and TRBJ2-1; D is possibly TRBD1 or TRBD2 (5 bases each). CDR1 and CDR2 (germline): SGHDT, YYEEEE. CDR3 length equals 16 residues. Trimming cost V 3 bases and J 0 bases, with 13 bases left between them. The chain's CDR3 is CASSSEWGSSYNEQFF. The DNA for the CDR3 is TGTGCCAGCAGCTCGGAATGGGGGAGCTCCTACAATGAGCAGTTCTTC.

In this sample, this clonotype turned up a few times. The V and J genes are TRBV28 and TRBJ1-1, with 8 bases fitting TRBD1. V lost 5 bases and J lost 1; bases outside the gene matches: 3. CDR3 length: 14 amino acids. Germline CDR1 reads MDHEN; CDR2 reads SYDVKM. The CDR3 sequence is CASSRQGKNTEAFF. Written as DNA, the CDR3 is TGTGCCAGCAGTAGACAGGGGAAGAACACTGAAGCTTTCTTT. Drawing the rest from reference TRBV28 and TRBJ1-1, the complete variable domain is DVKVTQSSRYLVKRTGEKVFLECVQDMDHENMFWYRQDPGLGLRLIYFSYDVKMKEKGDIPEGYSVSREKKERFSLILESASTNQTSMYLCASSRQGKNTEAFFGQGTRLTVV.

For this clonotype: The junction departs from germline at one end; a sequencing error may be responsible. The V and J genes are TRBV20-1 and TRBJ1-2, with 8 bases fitting TRBD1. Germline CDR1 is DFQATT and CDR2 is SNEGSKA (reference sequence). The CDR3 loop spans 13 amino acids. The CDR3 reads CSAHLDRDYGCTF. The CDR3 region has the DNA TGCAGTGCTCACCTGGACAGGGACTATGGCTGCACCTTC.

This rearrangement joins TRBV28 to TRBJ2-1; the D is unclear. This CDR3 is built from 11 residues. CDR1 is MDHEN and CDR2 is SYDVKM in the germline V gene. V lost 4 bases and J lost 11, with 9 bases in between. The CDR3 is CASSSTTKQFF. In DNA form, the CDR3 reads TGTGCCAGCAGTTCGACGACGAAGCAGTTCTTC.

The gene calls are TRBV25-1 and TRBJ2-7; the D gene is possibly TRBD2 (5 bases). Germline CDR1 is MGHDK and CDR2 is SYGVNS. Trimming removed 5 bases from V and 3 bases from J, with 11 bases in between. This CDR3 comprises 13 residues. The CDR3 nucleotides are TGTGCCAGCAGTTGGACTGACTACTACGAGCAGTACTTC. It yields the protein CASSWTDYYEQYF.

This clonotype was found many times. The genes are TRBV10-3 and TRBJ1-5; D not certain. The CDR3 totals 13 residues. Per germline, CDR1 ENHRY and CDR2 SYGVKD. Between the trimmed V and J ends, which lost 0 bases and 8 bases, there was a span of 8 bases. The CDR3 spells CAISESVGEPQHF. CDR3 nucleotide sequence: TGTGCCATCAGTGAGTCGGTGGGAGAGCCCCAGCATTTT.

The rearrangement uses TRBV28 and TRBJ2-3; maybe TRBD2 (7 bases). The V end lost 7 bases, the J end lost 2 bases, and 13 bases lay between the germline ends. Germline values: CDR1 MDHEN, CDR2 SYDVKM. CDR3 length equals 14 residues. For the CDR3, the DNA is TGTGCCAGCATCAGGGGACTAACCACAGATACGCAGTATTTT. Translating gives CASIRGLTTDTQYF.

This clonotype turned up a few times. The chain combines TRBV7-2 with TRBJ2-1; D ambiguous. CDR1 is SGHTA, CDR2 FQGNSA, per germline. The CDR3 length is 14 residues. The V end was cut by 5 bases, the J end by 7 bases, with 15 bases between. The CDR3 region has the DNA TGTGCCAGCAGCCTGCAGTGGGCGTCGAATGAGCAGTTCTTC. Encoded protein: CASSLQWASNEQFF.